A single sample is the source of the 8 T cell receptor beta chains below, sequenced in a study of control samples from healthy donors and cancer patients. Data came from immunoSEQ multiplex PCR; TCRdb stores just in-frame clones and leaves some out. The data show 75,000 to 100,000 clones, around 90% seen once. The sequenced sample was blood. Receptors were obtained from a man aged 25 to 45 in good health.

The V and J genes are TRBV12-3 or TRBV12-4 and TRBJ2-2; D ambiguous. The CDR3 runs to 12 residues. V was pared by 3 bases and J by 5 bases, with 4 bases between. CDR3 sequence (DNA): TGTGCCAGCAGTTTTAGGACCGGGGAGCTGTTTTTT. It translates to CASSFRTGELFF.

This chain uses TRBV9 with TRBJ2-1; 11 bases map to TRBD2. From germline, CDR1 is SGDLS and CDR2 YYNGEE. J gave up 0 bases and V 0 bases, and 5 bases lay outside the gene matches. This CDR3 comprises 18 residues. DNA for the CDR3: TGTGCCAGCAGCGTAGGGGTAGCGGGAGGGTACTCCTACAATGAGCAGTTCTTC. It is translated as CASSVGVAGGYSYNEQFF.

This chain joins TRBV29-1 and TRBJ2-2, with TRBD2 as a possible D gene (5 bases). V lost 6 bases and J lost 6, with 8 bases in between. The CDR3 contains 11 residues. Germline CDR1 is SQVTM and CDR2 is ANQGSEA. The CDR3 loop is CSVTSSGELFF. The CDR3 bases are TGCAGCGTAACTAGTTCCGGGGAGCTGTTTTTT.

The V gene is TRBV7-6, the J gene TRBJ2-3, with D hard to call. V lost 1 base and J 2 bases, leaving 10 bases between the germline ends. The length of the CDR3 is 15 residues. Germline assignment: CDR1 SGHVS and CDR2 FNYEAQ. The DNA for the CDR3 is TGTGCCAGCAGCTTAGGCCCACTGAACACAGATACGCAGTATTTT. Its protein product is CASSLGPLNTDTQYF.

This rearrangement joins TRBV6-5 to TRBJ2-1; D possibly corresponds to TRBD1 (6 bases). The germline gives CDR1 MNHEY, CDR2 SVGAGI. CDR3 length: 15 residues. The germline V and J ends were trimmed by 3 bases and 4 bases, with 13 bases remaining between them. The CDR3 DNA is TGTGCCAGCAGTTATGGGGGCCGGGATTACAATGAGCAGTTCTTC. As protein: CASSYGGRDYNEQFF.

In DNA form, the CDR3 reads TGTGCCAGCAGCCATTCGACTAGCGGATACGAGCAGTACTTC. Amino acids: CASSHSTSGYEQYF. The chain links TRBV4-2 to TRBJ2-7; 9 bases align to TRBD2. There are 14 residues in the CDR3. Germline V gene lookup returns CDR1 LGHNA and CDR2 YNFKEQ. J lost 4 bases, V lost 3 bases, and 4 bases had no gene match.

The chain links TRBV7-4 to TRBJ2-6, with D tentatively TRBD1 (5 bases). Germline CDR1 and CDR2: SGHVT and SQSDAQ. The CDR3 is 22 residues long. Trimming stripped 3 bases from V and 1 base from J, with 28 bases between. CDR3 amino acids: CASSFFRDRSTCRYSGANVLTF. The CDR3 region has the DNA TGTGCCAGCAGCTTCTTCAGGGATCGATCTACTTGTAGATATTCTGGGGCCAACGTCCTGACTTTC.

This CDR3 reads CASRQGASGTQYF. Written as DNA, the CDR3 is TGTGCCAGCAGACAGGGGGCCTCGGGTACGCAGTATTTT. The chain employs TRBV6-5 and TRBJ2-3; 9 bases line up with TRBD1. CDR3 length equals 13 residues. Germline V gene sequence: CDR1 MNHEY, CDR2 SVGAGI. The junction had 6 bases not matched to a gene; V was cut back by 6 bases and J by 8 bases.